Below, 25 T cell receptor beta chains from the same sample are listed, as sequenced in a study of T cells in Graves' hyperthyroidism and ophthalmopathy. It was RNA transcripts that yielded the amplified TCR beta CDR3 regions. Researchers ran a first-round RT-PCR on the TCR CDR3 using the HTBI primer set. Each CDR3 protein gets one entry after TCRdb re-called the multiplex PCR reads with MiXCR. The sample lists 340,000 or so distinct CDR3 sequences, roughly a fifth occurring once. Input material: blood. These receptors came from a woman between 50 and 59 years old with Graves' hyperthyroidism.

This clonotype has at least ten counts. The chain carries TRBV15 and TRBJ2-5; a weak D match, TRBD2 (5 bases). The CDR3 extends over 13 amino acids. CDR1 and CDR2 (germline): LNHNV, YYDKDF (reference sequence). Trimming took off 0 bases at V and 11 bases at J, with 13 bases between the two ends. CDR3: CATSRDYGDLQYF. CDR3 DNA: TGTGCCACCAGCAGAGATTACGGGGATCTACAGTACTTC.

A word on this clonotype: A much larger clonotype is one base distant, so this may be a read error. This chain joins TRBV20-1 and TRBJ1-4; D perhaps matches TRBD1 (6 bases). V gave up 3 bases and J gave up 5 bases, with 13 bases separating them. Germline V gene sequence: CDR1 DFQATT, CDR2 SNEGSKA (reference sequence). This CDR3 comprises 14 residues. The CDR3 DNA follows: TGCAGTGCTAGCGAGGGGGGTACGAATGAAAAACTGTTTTTT. This gives the protein CSASEGGTNEKLFF.

The V gene is TRBV7-2, the J gene TRBJ2-1; no clear D. V was shortened by 4 bases and J by 0 bases, with 10 bases between the two germline ends. The CDR3 loop spans 15 amino acids. Germline assignment: CDR1 SGHTA and CDR2 FQGNSA. In DNA, the CDR3 is TGTGCCAGCAGCTCCGGACCATTCTCCTACAATGAGCAGTTCTTC. This encodes CASSSGPFSYNEQFF.

This clonotype was recorded a few times. V is TRBV10-3 and J is TRBJ2-7, with a tentative D call TRBD1 (5 bases). This CDR3 spans 12 amino acids. The germline V gene has CDR1 ENHRY and CDR2 SYGVKD. Trimming cost V 8 bases and J 5 bases, with 13 bases left between them. Here the CDR3 DNA reads TGTGCCATCCCAGGGTCTGGAAACGAGCAGTACTTC. The encoded protein is CAIPGSGNEQYF.

This clonotype has a count of ten or more. The V gene is TRBV3-1, the J gene TRBJ1-5; TRBD1 matches at 7 bases. V was pared by 4 bases and J by 7 bases, with 4 bases of the junction left unmatched. Germline CDR1 is LGHDT and CDR2 is YNNKEL (reference sequence). The CDR3 is made up of 13 amino acids. The CDR3 is CASSLDRAQPQHF. In DNA form, the CDR3 reads TGTGCCAGCAGCCTCGACAGGGCACAGCCCCAGCATTTT.

Details on this clonotype: The CDR3 does not close with the conserved phenylalanine or tryptophan, likely indicating a read error. The chain employs TRBV18 and TRBJ1-1, with 7 bases fitting TRBD1. The CDR3 loop spans 15 amino acids. V shed 4 bases and J 1 base; nucleotides not matched to a gene: 6. Germline V gives CDR1 KGHSH, CDR2 LQKENI. The CDR3 reads CASSLTGVGNTEAFL. The CDR3 DNA reads TGTGCCAGCTCACTCACAGGGGTGGGGAACACTGAAGCTTTCCTT.

The chain couples TRBV19 to TRBJ2-1; TRBD2 matches 9 bases. The CDR3 runs 20 residues. The ends lost 2 bases at V and 4 bases at J; junction bases unmatched: 18. Germline CDR1 reads LNHDA; CDR2 reads SQIVND (reference sequence). CDR3 sequence: CASSITGPGLATLLYNEQFF. DNA of the CDR3: TGTGCCAGTAGTATAACGGGACCCGGACTAGCGACTCTCCTTTACAATGAGCAGTTCTTC.

The table lists this clonotype with many counts. This rearrangement joins TRBV28 to TRBJ2-1; D remains unclear. Germline CDR1 is MDHEN and CDR2 is SYDVKM. Trimming took 3 bases from V and 7 from J, leaving 7 bases between them. The CDR3 extends over 12 amino acids. In DNA form, the CDR3 reads TGTGCCAGCAGTTTGAGGCGGAATGAGCAGTTCTTC. Its translation: CASSLRRNEQFF.

This sequence joins TRBV7-9 and TRBJ2-7; 7 positions agree with TRBD2. The CDR3 contains 15 residues. CDR1 and CDR2 (germline): SEHNR, FQNEAQ (reference sequence). CDR3 in DNA: TGTGCAGTCGGAGTACCGGCGGGAGCCTTCGACGAGCAGTACTTC. Translation gives CAVGVPAGAFDEQYF.

Remarks on this clonotype: One base away lies a much larger clone, so this may be a sequencing read error. The chain employs TRBV3-1 and TRBJ2-1; D might be TRBD1 (5 bases). The CDR3 extends over 12 amino acids. The V and J ends lost 6 bases and 8 bases respectively, with 11 bases between them. The germline V gene encodes CDR1 LGHDT and CDR2 YNNKEL (reference sequence). This chain's CDR3 is CASSAQGDEQFF. CDR3 coding DNA: TGTGCCAGCAGTGCTCAGGGTGATGAGCAGTTCTTC.

The V gene is TRBV20-1, the J gene TRBJ1-1; weak D call: TRBD1 (6 bases). Trimming stripped 3 bases from V and 8 bases from J, with 10 bases between. This CDR3 has 11 residues. From germline, CDR1 is DFQATT and CDR2 SNEGSKA (reference sequence). CDR3 coding DNA: TGCAGTGCTAGGGGGGCTGTGGAAGCTTTCTTT. It yields the protein CSARGAVEAFF.

This clonotype was recorded at least ten times. V and J are TRBV2 and TRBJ2-1; 13 bases are a match to TRBD2. Germline assignment: CDR1 SNHLY and CDR2 FYNNEI. V was pared by 9 bases and J by 11 bases, with 7 bases of the junction left unmatched. The CDR3 is 13 amino acids. For the CDR3, the DNA is TGTGCCAGTCGGACTAGCGGGAGTGTTAAGCAGTTCTTC. It specifies CASRTSGSVKQFF.

This clonotype appeared many times. The genes are TRBV10-3 and TRBJ2-2; 7 bases align to TRBD1. From germline, CDR1 is ENHRY and CDR2 SYGVKD. V shed 3 bases, J shed 4 bases, and the junction held 5 bases outside the gene matches. This CDR3 region has 15 residues. CDR3 amino acids: CAISDATGSTGELFF. The CDR3, as DNA: TGTGCCATCAGTGACGCGACAGGGTCCACCGGGGAGCTGTTTTTT.

The gene calls are TRBV20-1 and TRBJ2-1; 9 bases align to TRBD2. CDR3 size: 16 residues. V was pared by 1 base and J by 3 bases, with 7 bases of the junction left unmatched. Germline lookup yields CDR1 DFQATT and CDR2 SNEGSKA (reference sequence). The CDR3 spells CSARALAGVNYNEQFF. CDR3 coding DNA: TGCAGTGCTAGAGCTTTAGCGGGGGTCAACTACAATGAGCAGTTCTTC.

The chain combines TRBV13 with TRBJ1-1; D gene uncertain. V lost 2 bases and J lost 1, with 11 bases in between. The CDR3 length is 15 residues. CDR1 is PRHDT, CDR2 FYEKMQ, per germline (reference sequence). CDR3 residues: CASSLMAGENTEAFF. CDR3 nucleotides: TGTGCCAGCAGCTTAATGGCCGGGGAGAACACTGAAGCTTTCTTT.

V is TRBV7-9 and J is TRBJ2-2; D remains ambiguous. With 7 bases removed from V and 0 bases from J, the gap between germline ends came to 6 bases. Looked up from germline, CDR1 is SEHNR and CDR2 is FQNEAQ (reference sequence). The CDR3 consists of 13 residues. The CDR3 loop reads CASTTTNTGELFF. In nucleotides, the CDR3 is TGTGCCAGCACGACGACGAACACCGGGGAGCTGTTTTTT.

This clonotype occurred many times. The chain is built from TRBV5-1 and TRBJ2-2, with D possibly TRBD1 on 5 matching bases. Germline V lookup: CDR1 SGHRS, CDR2 YFSETQ. The CDR3 is 15 residues long. Trimming took 2 bases from V and 4 from J, leaving 12 bases between them. The CDR3 region is CASSFGQGTTGELFF. CDR3 DNA: TGCGCCAGCAGCTTTGGGCAGGGTACCACCGGGGAGCTGTTTTTT. Filled out from reference TRBV5-1 and TRBJ2-2, the complete variable domain reads KAGVTQTPRYLIKTRGQQVTLSCSPISGHRSVSWYQQTPGQGLQFLFEYFSETQRNKGNFPGRFSGRQFSNSRSEMNVSTLELGDSALYLCASSFGQGTTGELFFGEGSRLTVL.

There are many counts of this clonotype. The chain uses TRBV5-1 and TRBJ2-5, with 11 bases that match TRBD2. Germline lookup yields CDR1 SGHRS and CDR2 YFSETQ. The CDR3 spans 15 residues. Trimming took 6 bases from V and 0 from J; bases not matched to a gene: 4. CDR3 coding DNA: TGCGCCAGCAAAACTAGCGGGGGCTACCAAGAGACCCAGTACTTC. Translated, it gives CASKTSGGYQETQYF.

The V gene is TRBV6-2 or TRBV6-3, the J gene TRBJ2-7; 10 bases align to TRBD2. J was trimmed by 5 bases and V by 5 bases; bases with no gene match: 9. Per germline, CDR1 MNHEY and CDR2 SVGEGT. The CDR3 loop spans 15 amino acids. CDR3 DNA: TGTGCCAGCAGTGACGTTAGCGGGAGGCTCCACGAGCAGTACTTC. Translation: CASSDVSGRLHEQYF.

Here the CDR3 reads CAISESGGPRFREQFF. The CDR3 DNA reads TGTGCCATCAGTGAGTCAGGAGGGCCTCGGTTTCGGGAGCAGTTCTTC. The chain is built from TRBV10-3 and TRBJ2-1, with D maybe TRBD2 (6 bases). This CDR3 has 16 residues. The V gene lost 0 bases and the J gene lost 10 bases, with 19 bases spanning the gap. Germline V lookup: CDR1 ENHRY, CDR2 SYGVKD.

This clonotype occurred many times. This sequence joins TRBV30 and TRBJ1-1, with TRBD1 as a possible D gene (6 bases). The CDR3 has 17 residues. V lost 3 bases and J lost 1, with 21 bases in between. CDR1 is GTSNPN, CDR2 SVGIG, per germline (reference sequence). The CDR3 region is CAWRLVGAGHPNTEAFF. The CDR3 coding sequence is TGTGCCTGGAGATTAGTGGGCGCGGGACACCCGAACACTGAAGCTTTCTTT.

Many counts were recorded for this clonotype. The V and J genes are TRBV10-3 and TRBJ1-2, with D possibly TRBD1 on 5 matching bases. Germline assignment: CDR1 ENHRY and CDR2 SYGVKD. The CDR3 loop spans 14 amino acids. Trimming removed 5 bases at V and 2 bases at J, with 12 bases between. The CDR3 sequence: CAISKSDRNYGYTF. The CDR3 nucleotides are TGTGCCATCAGTAAGAGTGACAGAAACTATGGCTACACCTTC.

This clonotype came up many times. The chain uses TRBV27 and TRBJ2-3; 13 bases are shared with TRBD2. After removal of 1 base from V and 3 bases from J, the junction contained 4 bases not matched to a gene. CDR1 and CDR2 from the germline V gene are MNHEY and SMNVEV (reference sequence). This CDR3 is built from 17 residues. CDR3: CASSLWRLAGGTDTQYF. DNA for the CDR3: TGTGCCAGCAGTTTATGGAGACTAGCGGGAGGAACAGATACGCAGTATTTT.

This clonotype was recorded many times. This chain links TRBV11-2 with TRBJ2-1; TRBD2 aligns across 13 bases. Germline CDR1 reads SGHAT; CDR2 reads FQNNGV. The trim removed 1 base at V and 8 bases at J, leaving 8 bases unmatched. There are 17 residues in the CDR3. The CDR3 region is CASSLGTSGGAVDEQFF. The CDR3 region has the DNA TGTGCCAGCAGCTTAGGTACTAGCGGGGGGGCCGTGGATGAGCAGTTCTTC.

V usage is TRBV4-1 and J usage is TRBJ1-1; 7 positions match TRBD1. V lost 4 bases and J lost 8; bases outside the gene matches: 7. The germline gives CDR1 MGHRA, CDR2 YSYEKL. This CDR3 is 13 amino acids long. The CDR3, as DNA: TGCGCCAGCAGCCGCCTGGGGACAGCCGAAGCTTTCTTT. Translation: CASSRLGTAEAFF.